What follows is one T cell receptor beta chain and its context. This sample was included in a study of identical twins. Template switching added a universal primer site; cDNA carried unique molecular identifiers. Each CDR3 protein is one row after TCRdb ran MiXCR on the 5' RACE reads. Of 450,000 to 500,000 distinct CDR3 sequences listed, around an eighth are singletons. Germline V CDR1 and CDR2: MDHEN, SYDVKM. Trimming pared 7 bases from V and 4 bases from J, leaving 18 bases between. The CDR3 totals 15 residues. The sample also formed part of further work on yellow fever vaccine responses in identical twins.

Specimen: CD4+ T cells sorted from blood. The origin of this receptor is a woman aged 18-29 years in good health. J is TRBJ2-3 and V is TRBV28; D call uncertain. CDR3 nucleotide sequence: TGTGCCAGCACCCTGGCCCTTGGTAATGCAGATACGCAGTATTTT. This encodes CASTLALGNADTQYF.